The T cell receptor (beta chain) under discussion was sequenced for a study of CD8+CD57+ T cells in acquired aplastic anemia. All sequencing subjects had displayed CD8+CD57+ cell expansion on flow cytometry. There was no therapy given to any patient before the blood sampling took place. Profiling of TCR beta VDJ combinations and CDR3 sequences used genomic DNA as template. TCRdb processed the reads anew with MiXCR; each CDR3 protein has one entry. The table records around 200,000 distinct CDR3 sequences, around 50% of them present only once. This clonotype was counted ten times or more. The CDR3 loop spans 14 amino acids. V lost 3 bases, J lost 4 bases, and 3 bases stayed unmatched. CDR1 LNHDA and CDR2 SQIVND come from the germline V gene (reference sequence).

This TCR was sampled from a human donor with aplastic anemia. The chain has TRBV19 and TRBJ1-5, with TRBD1 matching 7 bases. Sequenced material: sorted CD4+, CD8+, or CD8+CD57+ T cells (not recorded which) from PBMCs. In nucleotides, the CDR3 is TGTGCCAGTAGTATGCAGGGGGGAAATCAGCCCCAGCATTTT. This gives the protein CASSMQGGNQPQHF.